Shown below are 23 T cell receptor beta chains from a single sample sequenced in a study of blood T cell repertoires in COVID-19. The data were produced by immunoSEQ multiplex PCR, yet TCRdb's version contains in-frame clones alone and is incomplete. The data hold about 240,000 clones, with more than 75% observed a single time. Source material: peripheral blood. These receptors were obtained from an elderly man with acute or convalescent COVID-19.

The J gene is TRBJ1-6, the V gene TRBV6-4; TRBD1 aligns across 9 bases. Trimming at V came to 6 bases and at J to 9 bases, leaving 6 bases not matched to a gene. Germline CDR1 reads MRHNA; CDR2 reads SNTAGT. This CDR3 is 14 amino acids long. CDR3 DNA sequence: TGTGCCAGCAGAGAACAGGGGGCAGGTTCACCCCTCCACTTT. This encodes CASREQGAGSPLHF.

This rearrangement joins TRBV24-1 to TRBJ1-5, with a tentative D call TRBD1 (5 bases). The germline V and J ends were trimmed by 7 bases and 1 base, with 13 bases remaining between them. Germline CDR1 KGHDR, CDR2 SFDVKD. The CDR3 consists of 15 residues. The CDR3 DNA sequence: TGTGCCACCAGCCCCACAGGCTCCAGCAATCAGCCCCAGCATTTT. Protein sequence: CATSPTGSSNQPQHF.

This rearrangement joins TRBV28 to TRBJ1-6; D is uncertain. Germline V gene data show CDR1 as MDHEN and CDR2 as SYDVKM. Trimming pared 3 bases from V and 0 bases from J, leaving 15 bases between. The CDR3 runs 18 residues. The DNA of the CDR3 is TGTGCCAGCAGTTTTTCGAGACCGGGGAGCTCCTATAATTCACCCCTCCACTTT. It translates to CASSFSRPGSSYNSPLHF. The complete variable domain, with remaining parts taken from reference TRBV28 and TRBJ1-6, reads DVKVTQSSRYLVKRTGEKVFLECVQDMDHENMFWYRQDPGLGLRLIYFSYDVKMKEKGDIPEGYSVSREKKERFSLILESASTNQTSMYLCASSFSRPGSSYNSPLHFGNGTRLTVT.

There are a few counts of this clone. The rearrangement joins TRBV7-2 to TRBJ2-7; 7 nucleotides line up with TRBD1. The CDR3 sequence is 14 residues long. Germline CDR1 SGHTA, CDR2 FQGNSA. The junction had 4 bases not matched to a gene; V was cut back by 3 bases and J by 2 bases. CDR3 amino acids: CASSLTGTTYEQYF. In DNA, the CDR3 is TGTGCCAGCAGCTTGACAGGGACAACCTACGAGCAGTACTTC.

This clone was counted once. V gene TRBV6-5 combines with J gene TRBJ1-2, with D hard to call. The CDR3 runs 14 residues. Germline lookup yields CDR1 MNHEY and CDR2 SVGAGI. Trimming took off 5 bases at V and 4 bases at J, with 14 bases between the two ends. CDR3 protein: CASSPPHGSYGYTF. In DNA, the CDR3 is TGTGCCAGCAGTCCGCCCCACGGGTCCTATGGCTACACCTTC.

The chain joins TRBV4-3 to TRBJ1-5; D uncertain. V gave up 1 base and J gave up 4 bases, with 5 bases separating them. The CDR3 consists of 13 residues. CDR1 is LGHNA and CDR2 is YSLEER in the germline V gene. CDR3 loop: CASSQAQNQPQHF. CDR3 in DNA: TGCGCCAGCAGCCAAGCCCAGAATCAGCCCCAGCATTTT.

CDR3 coding DNA: TGTGCCAGCAGCCACCCGGGCGGGGGCACAGATACGCAGTATTTT. It specifies CASSHPGGGTDTQYF. This chain links TRBV11-3 with TRBJ2-3; perhaps TRBD2 as D (6 bases). This CDR3 is built from 15 residues. V gave up 5 bases and J gave up 1 base, with 13 bases separating them. CDR1 is SGHNT and CDR2 is YENEEA in the germline V gene. The variable domain in full, completed from reference TRBV11-3 and TRBJ2-3, reads EAGVVQSPRYKIIEKKQPVAFWCNPISGHNTLYWYLQNLGQGPELLIRYENEEAVDDSQLPKDRFSAERLKGVDSTLKIQPAELGDSAVYLCASSHPGGGTDTQYFGPGTRLTVL.

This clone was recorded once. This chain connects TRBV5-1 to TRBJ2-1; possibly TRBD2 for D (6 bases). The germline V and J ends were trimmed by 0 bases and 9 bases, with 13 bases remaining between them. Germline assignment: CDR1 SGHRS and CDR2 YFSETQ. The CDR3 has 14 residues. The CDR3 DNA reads TGCGCCAGCAGCTTGGGACTAGAAGGAAGTGAGCAGTTCTTC. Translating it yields CASSLGLEGSEQFF.

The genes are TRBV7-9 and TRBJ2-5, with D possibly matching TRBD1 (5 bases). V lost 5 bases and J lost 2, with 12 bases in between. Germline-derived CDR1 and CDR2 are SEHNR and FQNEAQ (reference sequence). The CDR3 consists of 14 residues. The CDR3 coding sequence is TGTGCCAGCAGCCCGACAGTAAGTCAAGAGACCCAGTACTTC. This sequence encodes CASSPTVSQETQYF. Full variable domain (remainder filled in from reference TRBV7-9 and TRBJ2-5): DTGVSQNPRHKITKRGQNVTFRCDPISEHNRLYWYRQTLGQGPEFLTYFQNEAQLEKSRLLSDRFSAERPKGSFSTLEIQRTEQGDSAMYLCASSPTVSQETQYFGPGTRLLVL.

The CDR3 sequence is CASSSIGGGFGTQYF. CDR3 in DNA: TGTGCCAGCAGTTCAATCGGGGGGGGGTTTGGTACGCAGTATTTT. This chain joins TRBV27 and TRBJ2-3, with 8 bases identical to TRBD2. CDR3 length: 15 amino acids. The junction had 11 bases not matched to a gene; V was cut back by 4 bases and J by 8 bases. Per the germline V gene, CDR1 is MNHEY and CDR2 is SMNVEV (reference sequence).

This CDR3 reads CASSPTSGPSYEQYF. The DNA for the CDR3 is TGTGCCAGCTCCCCGACTAGCGGGCCCTCCTACGAGCAGTACTTC. V and J are TRBV18 and TRBJ2-7; TRBD2 aligns across 10 bases. The V and J ends lost 6 bases and 0 bases, in that order; junction bases with no gene match: 5. The CDR3 is made up of 15 amino acids. The germline CDR1 and CDR2 sequences are KGHSH and LQKENI.

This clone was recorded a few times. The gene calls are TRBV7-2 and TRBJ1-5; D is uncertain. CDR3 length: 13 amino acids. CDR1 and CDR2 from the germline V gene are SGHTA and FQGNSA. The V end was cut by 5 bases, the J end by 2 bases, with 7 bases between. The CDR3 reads CASSVSGNQPQHF. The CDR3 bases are TGTGCCAGCAGCGTGTCTGGCAATCAGCCCCAGCATTTT. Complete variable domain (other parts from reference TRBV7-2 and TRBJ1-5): GAGVSQSPSNKVTEKGKDVELRCDPISGHTALYWYRQSLGQGLEFLIYFQGNSAPDKSGLPSDRFSAERTGGSVSTLTIQRTQQEDSAVYLCASSVSGNQPQHFGDGTRLSIL.

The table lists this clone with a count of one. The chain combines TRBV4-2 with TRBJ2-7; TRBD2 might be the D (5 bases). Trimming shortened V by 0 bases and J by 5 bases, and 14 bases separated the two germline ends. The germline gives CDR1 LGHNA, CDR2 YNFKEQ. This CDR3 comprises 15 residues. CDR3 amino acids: CASSQDFLLANEQYF. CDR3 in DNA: TGTGCCAGCAGCCAAGATTTCCTGCTAGCAAACGAGCAGTACTTC.

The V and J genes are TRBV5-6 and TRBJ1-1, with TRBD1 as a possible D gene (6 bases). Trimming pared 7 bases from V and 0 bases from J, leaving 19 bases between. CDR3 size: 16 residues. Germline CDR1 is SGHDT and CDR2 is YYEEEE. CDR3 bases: TGTGCCAGCGAAGGACAGATAGGATACATGAACACTGAAGCTTTCTTT. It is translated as CASEGQIGYMNTEAFF.

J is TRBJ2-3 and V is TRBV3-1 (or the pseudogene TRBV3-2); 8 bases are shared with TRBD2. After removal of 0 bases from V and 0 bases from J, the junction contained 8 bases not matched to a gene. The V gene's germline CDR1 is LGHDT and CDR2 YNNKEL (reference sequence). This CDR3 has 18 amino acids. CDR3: CASSQEISSGGSTDTQYF. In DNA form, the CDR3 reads TGTGCCAGCAGCCAAGAGATCAGCTCGGGGGGGAGCACAGATACGCAGTATTTT.

CDR3 DNA: TGTGCCAGCAGTAAGGGGGCGAACTATGGCTACACCTTC. It yields the protein CASSKGANYGYTF. The chain links TRBV12-3 or TRBV12-4 to TRBJ1-2, with 7 bases identical to TRBD1. This CDR3 is built from 13 residues. V dropped 5 bases and J dropped 2; count of bases not matched to a gene: 2.

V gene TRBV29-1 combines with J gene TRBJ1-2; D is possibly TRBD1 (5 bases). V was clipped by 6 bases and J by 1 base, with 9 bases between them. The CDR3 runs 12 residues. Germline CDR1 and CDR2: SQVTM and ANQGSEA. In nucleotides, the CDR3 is TGCAGCGTGACAGACGATAACTATGGCTACACCTTC. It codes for CSVTDDNYGYTF.

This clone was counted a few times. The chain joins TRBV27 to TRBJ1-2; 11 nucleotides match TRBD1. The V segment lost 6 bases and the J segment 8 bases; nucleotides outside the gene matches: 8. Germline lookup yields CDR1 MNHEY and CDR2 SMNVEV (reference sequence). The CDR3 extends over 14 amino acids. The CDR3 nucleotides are TGTGCCAGCAGCACAGCCGGGACAGGGGGGGGCTACACCTTC. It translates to CASSTAGTGGGYTF.

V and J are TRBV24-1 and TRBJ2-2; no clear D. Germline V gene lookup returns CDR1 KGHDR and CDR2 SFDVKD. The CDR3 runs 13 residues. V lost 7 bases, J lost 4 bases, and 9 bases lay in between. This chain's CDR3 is CATSLPSTGELFF. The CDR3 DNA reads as TGTGCCACCAGCCTCCCGTCCACCGGGGAGCTGTTTTTT.

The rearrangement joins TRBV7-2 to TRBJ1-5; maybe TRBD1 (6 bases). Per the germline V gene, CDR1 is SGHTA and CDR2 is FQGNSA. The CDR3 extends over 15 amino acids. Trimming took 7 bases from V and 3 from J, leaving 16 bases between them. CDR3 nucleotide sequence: TGTGCCAGCAAGCAAGTAACAGGGCCCAATCAGCCCCAGCATTTT. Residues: CASKQVTGPNQPQHF.

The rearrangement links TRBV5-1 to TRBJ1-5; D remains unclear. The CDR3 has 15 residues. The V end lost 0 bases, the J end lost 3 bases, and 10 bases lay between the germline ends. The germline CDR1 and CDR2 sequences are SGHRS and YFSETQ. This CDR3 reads CASSLGEAVNQPQHF. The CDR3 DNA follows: TGCGCCAGCAGCTTGGGAGAGGCAGTCAATCAGCCCCAGCATTTT. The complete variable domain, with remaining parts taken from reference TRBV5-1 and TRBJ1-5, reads KAGVTQTPRYLIKTRGQQVTLSCSPISGHRSVSWYQQTPGQGLQFLFEYFSETQRNKGNFPGRFSGRQFSNSRSEMNVSTLELGDSALYLCASSLGEAVNQPQHFGDGTRLSIL.

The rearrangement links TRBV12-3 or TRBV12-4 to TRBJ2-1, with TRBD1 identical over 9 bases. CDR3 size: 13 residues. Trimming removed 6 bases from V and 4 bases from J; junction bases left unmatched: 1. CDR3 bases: TGTGCCAGCAGGGGACAGGGATACAATGAGCAGTTCTTC. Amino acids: CASRGQGYNEQFF.

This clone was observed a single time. The CDR3 region is CASSLSGSNTEAFF. The CDR3 DNA reads TGCGCCAGCAGCTTGTCGGGATCGAACACTGAAGCTTTCTTT. V gene TRBV5-1 combines with J gene TRBJ1-1; D gene unclear. V lost 1 base to trimming and J lost 1 base, with 8 bases between them. This CDR3 region has 14 residues. Germline V gives CDR1 SGHRS, CDR2 YFSETQ.